Each of the 16 T cell receptor beta chains below was sequenced from the same sample in a study of PD-L1 blockade in urothelial cancer. TCRdb keeps only in-frame clones here, not all; method: immunoSEQ multiplex PCR. The table records 25,000 to 30,000 clones, around 87% of them present only once. Here the sequenced sample was PBMCs, taken around atezolizumab (anti-PD-L1) treatment. Every receptor here comes from a man in his fifties with urothelial cancer.

The chain employs TRBV29-1 and TRBJ2-7; no clear D gene. Germline assignment: CDR1 SQVTM and CDR2 ANQGSEA. The CDR3 is 13 amino acids. Trimming shortened V by 5 bases and J by 3 bases, and 14 bases separated the two germline ends. In nucleotides, the CDR3 is TGCAGCGTTTCTCTGGCGGATAGCTACGAGCAGTACTTC. Amino acids: CSVSLADSYEQYF.

The table lists this clone with a count of one. This chain uses TRBV5-1 with TRBJ2-7; TRBD2 matches at 9 bases. The junction had 8 bases not matched to a gene; V was cut back by 3 bases and J by 4 bases. The CDR3 spans 15 residues. Germline loops: CDR1 SGHRS, CDR2 YFSETQ. The CDR3 DNA reads as TGCGCCAGCAGCTCGCGTAGCGGGAGTAATTACGAGCAGTACTTC. This translates into CASSSRSGSNYEQYF.

The CDR3 DNA follows: TGTGCCAGCGGGCTAGCGGGATCCTACAATGAGCAGTTCTTC. This encodes CASGLAGSYNEQFF. The gene calls are TRBV7-9 and TRBJ2-1; TRBD2 agrees at 9 bases. CDR3 length equals 14 residues. After removal of 8 bases from V and 1 base from J, the junction contained 3 bases not matched to a gene. The germline CDR1 and CDR2 sequences are SEHNR and FQNEAQ (reference sequence).

The chain uses TRBV6-4 and TRBJ2-2; D is unresolved. The V gene's germline CDR1 is MRHNA and CDR2 SNTAGT. The CDR3 is made up of 17 amino acids. Trimming left V 2 bases short and J 4 bases short, with 17 bases between. The CDR3, as DNA: TGTGCCAGCAGTGACGAGACGGAAGTCCCAGGCACCGGGGAGCTGTTTTTT. Its protein product is CASSDETEVPGTGELFF.

The chain employs TRBV10-1 and TRBJ2-2, with a tentative D call TRBD2 (6 bases). V dropped 0 bases and J dropped 6 bases, with 11 bases sitting between them. Germline lookup yields CDR1 WNHNN and CDR2 SYGVQD (reference sequence). The length of the CDR3 is 15 residues. The CDR3 loop reads CASSESAGTPGELFF. In DNA form, the CDR3 reads TGCGCCAGCAGTGAGTCAGCGGGTACCCCCGGGGAGCTGTTTTTT.

The chain joins TRBV19 to TRBJ1-5, with 9 nucleotides matching TRBD1. The CDR3 runs to 14 residues. V trimming: 3 bases; J trimming: 6 bases; junction bases outside the gene matches: 3. Looked up from germline, CDR1 is LNHDA and CDR2 is SQIVND (reference sequence). The CDR3 region is CASSITGGGQPQHF. Here the CDR3 DNA reads TGTGCCAGTAGTATTACAGGGGGCGGTCAGCCCCAGCATTTT.

This rearrangement joins TRBV7-3 to TRBJ2-7; D might be TRBD1 (6 bases). Germline V CDR1 and CDR2: SGHTA, FQGTGA. V shed 5 bases and J shed 2 bases, with 13 bases lying between them. CDR3 size: 14 residues. The CDR3, as DNA: TGTGCCAGCAGCGCCTCGGGACAAGCCTACGAGCAGTACTTC. It yields the protein CASSASGQAYEQYF.

V is TRBV7-9 and J is TRBJ1-5; D perhaps matches TRBD1 (5 bases). CDR3 size: 14 residues. Germline V gene lookup returns CDR1 SEHNR and CDR2 FQNEAQ (reference sequence). Trimming took off 1 base at V and 3 bases at J, with 7 bases between the two ends. CDR3 nucleotides: TGTGCCAGCAGCTTAGGACAGTCCAATCAGCCCCAGCATTTT. Translating gives CASSLGQSNQPQHF.

This sequence joins TRBV11-3 and TRBJ2-3; D is unresolved. The V gene lost 5 bases and the J gene lost 2 bases, with 20 bases spanning the gap. There are 17 residues in the CDR3. CDR1 is SGHNT and CDR2 is YENEEA in the germline V gene. Written as DNA, the CDR3 is TGTGCCAGCAGCCAGACGAATAGGTGGGCAGCCACAGATACGCAGTATTTT. It codes for CASSQTNRWAATDTQYF.

This rearrangement joins TRBV11-3 to TRBJ2-1; 7 bases match TRBD2. J was trimmed by 7 bases and V by 4 bases; bases with no gene match: 7. From germline, CDR1 is SGHNT and CDR2 YENEEA. The CDR3 is made up of 14 amino acids. CDR3 nucleotide sequence: TGTGCCAGCAGCTCAGGACTAGTTCCGAATGAGCAGTTCTTC. Amino acids: CASSSGLVPNEQFF.

The CDR3 loop reads CASSLAALQGSSTEAFF. The CDR3 nucleotides are TGCGCCAGCAGTCTAGCTGCACTTCAGGGGTCGAGCACTGAAGCTTTCTTT. This rearrangement joins TRBV5-1 to TRBJ1-1; tentatively, D is TRBD1 (6 bases). Germline CDR1 SGHRS, CDR2 YFSETQ. The length of the CDR3 is 17 residues. V dropped 5 bases and J dropped 4 bases, with 24 bases sitting between them.

This rearrangement joins TRBV10-3 to TRBJ1-5; D is unresolved. Trimming stripped 0 bases from V and 3 bases from J, with 12 bases between. Per the germline V gene, CDR1 is ENHRY and CDR2 is SYGVKD. The CDR3 length is 16 residues. The CDR3 DNA follows: TGTGCCATCAGTGAGTCGATGGCGGACTACAATCAGCCCCAGCATTTT. Protein: CAISESMADYNQPQHF.

The chain links TRBV9 to TRBJ2-3, with D tentatively TRBD1 (6 bases). V lost 1 base to trimming and J lost 1 base, with 7 bases between them. Germline CDR1 is SGDLS and CDR2 is YYNGEE. The CDR3 runs to 14 residues. The CDR3 sequence: CASSVRTGTDTQYF. In DNA form, the CDR3 reads TGTGCCAGCAGCGTACGGACAGGCACAGATACGCAGTATTTT.

CDR3 nucleotides: TGTGCCAGCTCCCCGGGACTGATTAATGAAAAACTGTTTTTT. Its translation: CASSPGLINEKLFF. The genes are TRBV6-1 and TRBJ1-4; D may be TRBD1 (5 bases). This CDR3 has 14 residues. The germline gives CDR1 MNHNS, CDR2 SASEGT. V was clipped by 8 bases and J by 4 bases, with 14 bases between them.

In its sample, this clone was seen once. V is TRBV4-1 and J is TRBJ1-6; 10 bases are a match to TRBD1. The CDR3 runs 15 residues. Germline CDR1 is MGHRA and CDR2 is YSYEKL. Trimming at V came to 6 bases and at J to 14 bases, leaving 13 bases not matched to a gene. The CDR3: CASRLTGTGDLTLHF. The CDR3, as DNA: TGCGCCAGCAGGTTGACCGGGACAGGGGACCTCACCCTCCACTTT.

This clone was observed a single time. The V call is TRBV9, the J call TRBJ1-3; D unclear. Germline assignment: CDR1 SGDLS and CDR2 YYNGEE. The CDR3 runs 15 residues. Trimming took off 4 bases at V and 0 bases at J, with 11 bases between the two ends. DNA of the CDR3: TGTGCCAGCAGCTCCCCCCCAGGCTCTGGAAACACCATATATTTT. This translates into CASSSPPGSGNTIYF. The full variable domain, its missing parts supplied by reference TRBV9 and TRBJ1-3, is DSGVTQTPKHLITATGQRVTLRCSPRSGDLSVYWYQQSLDQGLQFLIQYYNGEERAKGNILERFSAQQFPDLHSELNLSSLELGDSALYFCASSSPPGSGNTIYFGEGSWLTVV.